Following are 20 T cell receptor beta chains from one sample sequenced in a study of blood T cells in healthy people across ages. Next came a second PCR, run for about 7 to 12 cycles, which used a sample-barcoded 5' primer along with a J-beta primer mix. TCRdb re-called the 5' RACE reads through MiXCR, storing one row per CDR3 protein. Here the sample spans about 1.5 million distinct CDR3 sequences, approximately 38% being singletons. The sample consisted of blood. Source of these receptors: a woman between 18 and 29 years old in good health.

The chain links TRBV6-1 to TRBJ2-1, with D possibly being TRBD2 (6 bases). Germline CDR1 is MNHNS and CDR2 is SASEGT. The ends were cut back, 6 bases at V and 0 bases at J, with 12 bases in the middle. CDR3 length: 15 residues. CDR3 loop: CASRGTYSSYNEQFF. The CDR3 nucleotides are TGTGCCAGCAGGGGGACTTATAGCTCCTACAATGAGCAGTTCTTC.

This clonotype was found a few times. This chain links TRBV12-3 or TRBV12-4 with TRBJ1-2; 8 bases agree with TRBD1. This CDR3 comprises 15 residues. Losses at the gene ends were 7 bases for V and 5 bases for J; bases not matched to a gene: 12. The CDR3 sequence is CASTLGQGLNYGYTF. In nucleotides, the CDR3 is TGTGCCAGCACCCTCGGACAGGGCCTTAATTATGGCTACACCTTC.

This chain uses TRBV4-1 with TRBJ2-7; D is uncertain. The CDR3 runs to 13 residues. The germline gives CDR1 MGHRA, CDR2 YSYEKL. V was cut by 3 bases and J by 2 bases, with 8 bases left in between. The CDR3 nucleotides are TGCGCCAGCAGCCACGATGACCCCTACGAGCAGTACTTC. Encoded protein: CASSHDDPYEQYF.

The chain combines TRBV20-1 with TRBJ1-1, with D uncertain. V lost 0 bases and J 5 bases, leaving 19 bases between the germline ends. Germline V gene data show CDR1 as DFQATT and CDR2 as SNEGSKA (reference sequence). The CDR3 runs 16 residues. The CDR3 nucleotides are TGCAGTGCTAGAGACGTACGCTTAAGGGTTGGAACTGAAGCTTTCTTT. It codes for CSARDVRLRVGTEAFF.

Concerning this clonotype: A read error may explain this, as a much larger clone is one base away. CDR3 amino acids: CAGSLNIYAETQYF. The CDR3 nucleotides read TGTGCCGGCAGCTTAAATATCTATGCGGAGACCCAGTACTTC. V is TRBV7-2 and J is TRBJ2-7; D not certain. The better agreement between TRBJ2-5 and the DNA end casts doubt on the J call. Germline CDR1 is SGHTA and CDR2 is FQGNSA. CDR3 size: 14 residues.

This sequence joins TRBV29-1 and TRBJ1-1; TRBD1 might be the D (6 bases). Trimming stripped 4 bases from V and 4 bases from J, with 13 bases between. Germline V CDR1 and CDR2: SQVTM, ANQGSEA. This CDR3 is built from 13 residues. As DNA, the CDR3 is TGCAGCGTTGTCGCCGAGGGGGGCACTGAAGCTTTCTTT. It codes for CSVVAEGGTEAFF.

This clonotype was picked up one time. The CDR3 loop reads CASSPSPSGLSYEQYF. The DNA for the CDR3 is TGCGCCAGCAGCCCCAGTCCTAGCGGGTTGTCCTACGAGCAGTACTTC. The V gene is TRBV4-1, the J gene TRBJ2-7; 8 nucleotides match TRBD2. The germline V gene encodes CDR1 MGHRA and CDR2 YSYEKL. This CDR3 comprises 16 residues. The ends lost 4 bases at V and 1 base at J; junction bases unmatched: 9.

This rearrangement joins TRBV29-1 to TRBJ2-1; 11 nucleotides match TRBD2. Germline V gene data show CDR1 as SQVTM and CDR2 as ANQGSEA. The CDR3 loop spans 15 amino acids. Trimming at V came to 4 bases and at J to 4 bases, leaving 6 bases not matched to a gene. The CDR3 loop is CSVARLAGGYNEQFF. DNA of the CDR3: TGCAGCGTTGCCCGATTAGCGGGAGGGTACAATGAGCAGTTCTTC.

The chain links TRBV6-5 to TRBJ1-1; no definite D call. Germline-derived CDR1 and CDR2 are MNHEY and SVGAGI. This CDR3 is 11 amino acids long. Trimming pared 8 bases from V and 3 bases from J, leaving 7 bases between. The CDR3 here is CASGCDTEAFF. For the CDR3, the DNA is TGTGCCAGCGGATGCGACACTGAAGCTTTCTTT.

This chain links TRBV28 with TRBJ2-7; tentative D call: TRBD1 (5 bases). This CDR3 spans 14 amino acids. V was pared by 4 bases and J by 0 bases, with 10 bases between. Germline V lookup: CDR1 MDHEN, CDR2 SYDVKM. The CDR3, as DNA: TGTGCCAGCAGTTGGGGCATGAACTCCTACGAGCAGTACTTC. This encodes CASSWGMNSYEQYF.

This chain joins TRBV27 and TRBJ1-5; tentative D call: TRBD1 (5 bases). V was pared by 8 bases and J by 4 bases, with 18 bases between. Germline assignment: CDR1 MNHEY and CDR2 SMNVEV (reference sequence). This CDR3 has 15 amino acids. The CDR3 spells CASRSGTVGNQPQHF. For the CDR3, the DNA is TGTGCCAGCCGCTCGGGGACCGTAGGAAATCAGCCCCAGCATTTT.

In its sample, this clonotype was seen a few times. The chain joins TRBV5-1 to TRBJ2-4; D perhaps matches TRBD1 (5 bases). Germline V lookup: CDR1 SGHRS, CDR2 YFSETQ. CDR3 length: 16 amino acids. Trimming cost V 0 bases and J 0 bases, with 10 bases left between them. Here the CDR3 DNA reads TGCGCCAGCAGCTTGGAGGGGCTCACAGCCAAAAACATTCAGTACTTC. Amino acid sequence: CASSLEGLTAKNIQYF.

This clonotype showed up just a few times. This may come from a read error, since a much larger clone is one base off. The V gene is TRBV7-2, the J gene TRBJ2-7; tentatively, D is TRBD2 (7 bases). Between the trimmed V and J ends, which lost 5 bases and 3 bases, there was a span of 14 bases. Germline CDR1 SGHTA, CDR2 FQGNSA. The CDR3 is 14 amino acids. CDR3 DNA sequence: TGTGCCAGCAGCGTAGAGAGGGGGGGCTACGAGCAGTACTTC. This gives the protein CASSVERGGYEQYF.

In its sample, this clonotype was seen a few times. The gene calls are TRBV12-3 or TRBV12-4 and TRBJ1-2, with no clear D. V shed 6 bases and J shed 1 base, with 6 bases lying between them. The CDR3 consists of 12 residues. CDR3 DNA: TGTGCCAGCAGAAAGATTAACTATGGCTACACCTTC. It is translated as CASRKINYGYTF.

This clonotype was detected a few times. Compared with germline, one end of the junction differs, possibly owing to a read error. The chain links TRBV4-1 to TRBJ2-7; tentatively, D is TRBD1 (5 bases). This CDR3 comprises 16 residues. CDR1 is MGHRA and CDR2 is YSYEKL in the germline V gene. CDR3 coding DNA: TGCGCCAGCAGCCAAAGTCCAGCAGGGTTCTCCCACGAGCAGTACTTC. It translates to CASSQSPAGFSHEQYF.

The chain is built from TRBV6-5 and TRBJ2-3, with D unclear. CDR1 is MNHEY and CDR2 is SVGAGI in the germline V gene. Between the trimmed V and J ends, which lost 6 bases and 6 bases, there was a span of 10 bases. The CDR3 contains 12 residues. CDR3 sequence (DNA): TGTGCCAGCAGGACGATGGGGGATACGCAGTATTTT. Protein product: CASRTMGDTQYF.

This CDR3 is CASSQGAGGRYNEQFF. The CDR3 nucleotides read TGCGCCAGCAGCCAAGGCGCGGGGGGGCGTTACAATGAGCAGTTCTTC. The chain uses TRBV4-1 and TRBJ2-1; TRBD2 matches 9 bases. Germline V gene lookup returns CDR1 MGHRA and CDR2 YSYEKL. V dropped 1 base and J dropped 4; count of bases not matched to a gene: 5. There are 16 residues in the CDR3.

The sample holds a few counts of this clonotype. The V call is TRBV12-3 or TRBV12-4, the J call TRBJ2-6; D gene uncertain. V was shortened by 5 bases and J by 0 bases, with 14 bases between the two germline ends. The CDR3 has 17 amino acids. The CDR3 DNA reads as TGTGCCAGCAGTACCAGGACGAGTCTCTCTGGGGCCAACGTCCTGACTTTC. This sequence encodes CASSTRTSLSGANVLTF.

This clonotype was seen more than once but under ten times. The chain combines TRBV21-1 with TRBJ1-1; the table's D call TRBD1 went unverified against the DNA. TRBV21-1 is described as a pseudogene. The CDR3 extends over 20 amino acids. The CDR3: CASSIRDRDRGIDLPTEAFF. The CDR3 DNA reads TGTGCCAGCAGCATAAGGGACCGGGACAGGGGTATAGACCTCCCCACTGAAGCTTTCTTT.

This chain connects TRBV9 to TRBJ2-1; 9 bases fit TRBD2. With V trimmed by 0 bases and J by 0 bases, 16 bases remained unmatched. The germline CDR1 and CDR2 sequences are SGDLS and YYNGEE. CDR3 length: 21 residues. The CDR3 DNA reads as TGTGCCAGCAGCGTAGTCCCTGGGGGGGTAGCGGGGGAGCGCTCCTACAATGAGCAGTTCTTC. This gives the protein CASSVVPGGVAGERSYNEQFF.